The table lists the clone carrying this T cell receptor beta chain with a few counts. The antigen is undetermined. This entry belongs to a study of vaccination and CD4 T cells after COVID-19. Indicated time point: late sampling 161 to 241 days after vaccination in a few convalescent patients. Treatment specified: approximately 9-day PBMC culture with coronavirus spike peptide pools or control peptides (ViraFEST assay). CDR1 and CDR2 (germline): SEHNR, FQNEAQ (reference sequence). Unmatched junction bases numbered 8, after V lost 5 bases and J lost 4 bases. CDR3 length: 16 residues. Cultured CD4+ T cell DNA underwent sequencing with the Oncomine TCR Beta short-read assay. MiXCR, run by TCRdb on the PCR reads, gives a single entry per CDR3 protein. The sample holds approximately 22,000 distinct CDR3 sequences, 42% seen once.

The sequence derives from a human donor who had recovered from COVID-19. V is TRBV7-9 and J is TRBJ2-5, with TRBD2 matching 12 bases. This material consisted of CD4+ T cells from blood, cultured in vitro, taken about 7 months after SARS-CoV-2 vaccination. CDR3 protein: CASSTRTSGVVETQYF. CDR3 nucleotide sequence: TGTGCCAGCAGCACCCGGACTAGCGGGGTGGTAGAGACCCAGTACTTC.